This TCR beta chain was profiled in a study of tumor-infiltrating lymphocytes in primary liver carcinoma (dated by TCRdb to the late 2010s). Study-wide context: Of the five patients, three men and two women aged 30 to 69 years, four had hepatocellular carcinoma and one had combined HCC and intrahepatic cholangiocarcinoma. The five patients had tumors staged T1-T3 N0M0, with maximum diameters ranging from about 4.2 to 10 cm. Roughly 3.5 to 7.5 million productive TCRbeta reads were obtained per sample, and no significant difference in read depth was found between tissue types. For each liver tumor, the study sampled five regions along with adjacent normal tissue and blood, and applied TCRbeta repertoire sequencing, expression microarrays and whole-exome sequencing. A total of 35 or so specimens from 5 patients underwent TCRbeta repertoire sequencing, comprising 25 or so tumor regions, 5 adjacent noncancerous liver tissues and 5 peripheral blood samples. Repertoires from technical replicates were highly reproducible, with mean shared-clone rates roughly 0.9 and correlation coefficients above 0.95.

As concerns this clonotype: Its cognate antigen has yet to be identified. Germline and junction disagree at one end, which may indicate a read error.

Results the study describes overall, beyond this receptor: Because only the TCR beta chain was sequenced and unpaired alpha chains were not captured, true repertoire diversity is likely underestimated. Pairs of tumor regions showed greater repertoire overlap (mean roughly 35%) than tumor-adjacent pairs (approximately 17%) or tumor-blood pairs (roughly 14%), which is consistent with antigen-driven expansion. Only 4 or 5 patients were included in the study, and the authors note that the findings should be validated in a larger study. Bulk unsorted samples precluded comparing CD4+ and CD8+ T cell repertoires. The top 250 clones accounted for a significantly greater share of the repertoire in tumors than in blood (p = 0.039).

Without any cell sorting, total RNA and DNA were extracted together from around 20-30 mg of bulk tissue using the AllPrep DNA/RNA mini kit. Between late 2015 and 2016, 4 or 5 patients in China with histopathologically diagnosed primary liver carcinoma had surgical resection. At the time of sampling, the patients were treatment-naive and had chronic HBV infection. Each fresh piece of tumor and adjacent tissue was cut in two, with one half stored in RNAlater at -80 degrees C and the other half sent for histology. From cysteine to phenylalanine, the CDR3 is 15 amino acids long. CDR3 DNA only is kept here, 45 bases in frame from base 1. Using a constant-region primer and ProtoScript II reverse transcriptase, TCRbeta-specific cDNA was reverse-transcribed from 400 to 550 ng total RNA. The TCRbeta libraries were prepared through three rounds of nested multiplex PCR following a slightly modified ARM-PCR procedure. Each of the first two PCR rounds ran for approximately 10 cycles using multiplex TRBV1-TRBV30 forward primers together with a Cbeta reverse primer. Sample barcodes and Illumina adapters were added in a final 25-cycle PCR with Deep VentR polymerase. Before sequencing, amplicons of 200-500 bp were purified from gel using a QIAquick gel extraction kit. TCRbeta amplicons were sequenced on an Illumina HiSeq 2500 with 250-bp paired-end reads. The published analysis was carried out like this. To recover full CDR3 sequences, reads were quality-trimmed using Trimmomatic v0.33 and paired reads were then merged using FLASH v1.2.11. V, D and J germline segments were assigned to the rearranged TCRbeta sequences using MiGEC v1.2.1b. Clonotype statistics and Shannon-Wiener diversity indices were calculated with VDJtools v1.0.0. To cut down on sampling bias, every analysis after diversity analysis relied on just the 250 most abundant clonotypes from each sample. TCRdb handled the public reads itself, with Q25 trimming in fastp and clone calling in MiXCR, and kept productive beta chains. Every CDR3 protein is listed once, alongside the most common genes and DNA of its rows. The authors' filters were not applied to this entry. This sample has 90,000 to 150,000 distinct CDR3 sequences in its table, and about two thirds of those were observed once. The top ten hold roughly 7.3% of the sample.

In this chain, TRBV12-3 or TRBV12-4 is recombined with TRBJ2-2; TRBD2 is possibly the D segment (5 matching bases). This TCR came from a woman aged 55-70 years with primary liver carcinoma and hepatitis B virus infection. Sequencing was done on a sample of tumor-adjacent normal liver tissue. The CDR3 sequence is CASSLGQAASGELLF. The DNA is TGTGCCAGCAGTTTAGGACAAGCGGCGTCCGGGGAGCTGCTTTTT.